The present T cell receptor (beta chain) was sequenced within a study of radiotherapy plus CTLA-4 blockade in lung cancer. Whole-study results and caveats: Blood saw expansion of tumor-derived TCR clones after radiotherapy plus ipilimumab.

Note on this clone: The antigen remains undetermined.

The germline CDR1 and CDR2 sequences are SGHVS and FQNEAQ. The CDR3 is 15 amino acids. V lost 2 bases and J lost 5, with 15 bases in between. TCRdb keeps only in-frame clones here, not all; method: immunoSEQ multiplex PCR. Here the sample spans 40,000 to 60,000 clones, approximately 86% being singletons. Sequencing was performed on peripheral blood, taken from a patient treated with radiotherapy plus ipilimumab. The chain recombines TRBV7-8 with TRBJ1-1; D may be TRBD1 (5 bases). The TCR comes from a human donor with non-small cell lung cancer that progressed on radiotherapy plus ipilimumab. Some clones in this sample may be carry-over from other donors' samples. The CDR3 sequence is CASSLLVGAGTEAFF. The CDR3 region has the DNA TGTGCCAGCAGCTTATTGGTTGGGGCTGGGACTGAAGCTTTCTTT.